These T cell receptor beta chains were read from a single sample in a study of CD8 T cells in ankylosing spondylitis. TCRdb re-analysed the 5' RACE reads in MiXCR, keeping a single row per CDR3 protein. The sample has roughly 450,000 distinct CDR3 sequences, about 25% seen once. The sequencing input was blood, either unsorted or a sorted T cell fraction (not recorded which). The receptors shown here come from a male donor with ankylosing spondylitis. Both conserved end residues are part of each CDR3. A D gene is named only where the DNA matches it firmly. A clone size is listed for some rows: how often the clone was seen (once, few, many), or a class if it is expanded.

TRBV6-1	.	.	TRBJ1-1	CASGTVPNTEAFF	TGTGCCAGCGGGACCGTTCCGAACACTGAAGCTTTCTTT
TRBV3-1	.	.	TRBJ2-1	CASSQGLLRLRRNEQFF	TGTGCCAGCAGCCAAGGTTTACTAAGGCTTAGGAGGAATGAGCAGTTCTTC
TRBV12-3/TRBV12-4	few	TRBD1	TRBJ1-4	CASRSGQGEISKLFF	TGTGCCAGCAGATCGGGACAGGGGGAAATCTCAAAACTGTTTTTT
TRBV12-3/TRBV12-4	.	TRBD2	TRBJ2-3	CASRLGLAGADTQYF	TGTGCCAGCAGACTGGGACTAGCGGGAGCAGATACGCAGTATTTT
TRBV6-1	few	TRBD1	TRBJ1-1	CASSTRTGGEAFF	TGTGCCAGCAGTACACGGACAGGTGGGGAAGCTTTCTTT
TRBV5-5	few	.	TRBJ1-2	CASRGTLTMGGYTF	TGTGCCAGCAGAGGGACCCTTACGATGGGTGGCTACACCTTC
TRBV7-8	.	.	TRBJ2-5	CASSREGTQYF	TGTGCCAGCAGCCGAGAGGGGACCCAGTACTTC
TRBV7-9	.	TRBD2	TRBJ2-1	CASSLGTGTSDHNEQFF	TGTGCCAGCAGCTTAGGTACCGGGACTAGCGATCACAATGAGCAGTTCTTC
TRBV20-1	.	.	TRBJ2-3	CSARGGKVTDTQYF	TGCAGTGCTAGAGGCGGGAAGGTAACAGATACGCAGTATTTT
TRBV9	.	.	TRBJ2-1	CASSVGTPYNEQFF	TGTGCCAGCAGCGTAGGGACACCTTACAATGAGCAGTTCTTC
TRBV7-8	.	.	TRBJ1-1	CASMLSGLNTEAFF	TGTGCCAGCATGTTATCGGGGCTAAACACTGAAGCTTTCTTT
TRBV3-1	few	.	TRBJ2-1	CASSRYAGGSYNEQFF	TGTGCCAGCAGCCGGTATGCCGGGGGCAGTTACAATGAGCAGTTCTTC
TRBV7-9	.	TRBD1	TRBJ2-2	CASSLKPRTGNTGELFF	TGTGCCAGCAGCCTAAAACCGAGGACAGGGAACACCGGGGAGCTGTTTTTT
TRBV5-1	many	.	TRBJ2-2	CASSLGFRAGELFF	TGCGCCAGCAGCTTGGGGTTCCGGGCCGGGGAGCTGTTTTTT
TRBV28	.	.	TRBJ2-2	CASKIGTGELFF	TGTGCCAGCAAGATCGGGACCGGGGAGCTGTTTTTT
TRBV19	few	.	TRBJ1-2	CASSIGGRSGYTF	TGTGCCAGTAGTATAGGAGGGCGGAGTGGCTACACCTTC
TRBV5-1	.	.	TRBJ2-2	CASSFTTGVTGELFF	TGCGCCAGCAGCTTCACTACAGGTGTCACCGGGGAGCTGTTTTTT
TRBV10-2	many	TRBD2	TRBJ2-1	CASTSGLAGVNEQFF	TGCGCCAGCACCTCGGGACTAGCGGGAGTAAATGAGCAGTTCTTC
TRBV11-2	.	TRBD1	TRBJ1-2	CASSPGQAYSSSYTF	TGTGCCAGCAGCCCGGGACAGGCCTATTCCTCCAGCTACACCTTC
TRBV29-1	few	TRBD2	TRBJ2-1	CSVQTSGRAPDEQFF	TGCAGCGTTCAGACTAGCGGGAGGGCCCCGGATGAGCAGTTCTTC
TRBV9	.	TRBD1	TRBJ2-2	CASSVEVGGQGVPGELFF	TGTGCCAGCAGCGTAGAAGTAGGGGGACAGGGGGTCCCCGGGGAGCTGTTTTTT
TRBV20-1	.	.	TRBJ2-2	CSASKGGNTGELFF	TGCAGTGCTAGTAAGGGAGGGAACACCGGGGAGCTGTTTTTT
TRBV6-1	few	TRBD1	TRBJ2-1	CASSVGTGPNEQFF	TGTGCCAGCAGTGTTGGGACAGGGCCGAATGAGCAGTTCTTC
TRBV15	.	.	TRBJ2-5	CATSRDRAEGGETQYF	TGTGCCACCAGCAGAGATCGAGCGGAGGGGGGAGAGACCCAGTACTTC
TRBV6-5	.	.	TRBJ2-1	CASSYWKGSSYNEQFF	TGTGCCAGCAGTTACTGGAAGGGAAGCTCCTACAATGAGCAGTTCTTC
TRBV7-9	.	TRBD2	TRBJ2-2	CASNKGLAGPTGELFF	TGTGCCAGCAACAAGGGACTAGCGGGACCCACCGGGGAGCTGTTTTTT
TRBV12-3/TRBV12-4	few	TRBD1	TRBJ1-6	CASIPERGHSPLHF	TGTGCCAGCATCCCCGAAAGGGGGCATTCACCCCTCCACTTT
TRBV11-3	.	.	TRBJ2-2	CASSLRGGTTGELFF	TGTGCCAGCAGCTTACGAGGGGGGACCACCGGGGAGCTGTTTTTT
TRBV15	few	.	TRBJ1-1	CATSRDLGEGTEAFF	TGTGCCACCAGCAGGGATCTTGGAGAAGGCACTGAAGCTTTCTTT
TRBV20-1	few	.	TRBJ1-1	CSAAGENTEAFF	TGCAGTGCCGCGGGGGAGAACACTGAAGCTTTCTTT
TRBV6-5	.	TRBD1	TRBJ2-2	CASSYRGQGGTGELFF	TGTGCCAGCAGTTACCGGGGACAGGGTGGAACCGGGGAGCTGTTTTTT
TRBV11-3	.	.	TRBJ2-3	CASSPHPQERYTDTQYF	TGTGCCAGCAGCCCCCATCCCCAGGAGCGGTACACAGATACGCAGTATTTT
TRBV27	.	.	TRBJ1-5	CASSLTRGTHQPQHF	TGTGCCAGCAGTTTAACCCGGGGGACCCATCAGCCCCAGCATTTT
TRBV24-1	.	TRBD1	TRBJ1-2	CATSPTGARGYTF	TGTGCCACCAGCCCAACAGGGGCGCGTGGCTACACCTTC
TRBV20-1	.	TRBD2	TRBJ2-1	CSASMSGRDLSYNEQFF	TGCAGTGCTAGTATGAGCGGGAGGGACCTCTCCTACAATGAGCAGTTCTTC
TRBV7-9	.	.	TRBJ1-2	CASSSFRGLHGYTF	TGTGCCAGCAGCTCATTTAGAGGACTGCATGGCTACACCTTC
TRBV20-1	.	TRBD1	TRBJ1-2	CSARGGAETGVVYGYTF	TGCAGTGCTAGAGGTGGGGCCGAGACAGGGGTCGTCTATGGCTACACCTTC
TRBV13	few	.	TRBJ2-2	CASSLEGRNTGELFF	TGTGCCAGCAGCTTAGAGGGGAGAAACACCGGGGAGCTGTTTTTT
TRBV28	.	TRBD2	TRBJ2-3	CASSLGGRANQGQYF	TGTGCCAGCAGTTTGGGCGGGAGAGCGAATCAAGGGCAGTATTTT
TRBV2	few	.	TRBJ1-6	CASSVGMPANSPLHF	TGTGCCAGCAGTGTCGGCATGCCGGCCAATTCACCCCTCCACTTT
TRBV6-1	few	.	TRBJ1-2	CASSEQGNYGYTF	TGTGCCAGCAGTGAACAGGGGAACTATGGCTACACCTTC
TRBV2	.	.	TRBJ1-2	CASSETPGGYTF	TGTGCCAGCAGTGAAACCCCAGGGGGCTACACCTTC
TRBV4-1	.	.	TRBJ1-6	CASSQDGGLRTGSYNSPLHF	TGCGCCAGCAGCCAAGATGGGGGCCTTCGAACGGGCTCCTATAATTCACCCCTCCACTTT
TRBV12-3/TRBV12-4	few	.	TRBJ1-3	CASSFWGVAGNTIYF	TGTGCCAGCAGTTTTTGGGGGGTGGCTGGAAACACCATATATTTT
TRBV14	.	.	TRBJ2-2	CASSPRLLSTGELFF	TGTGCCAGCAGCCCCCGACTGCTTTCCACCGGGGAGCTGTTTTTT
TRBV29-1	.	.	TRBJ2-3	CSVARAGITDTQYF	TGCAGCGTTGCGCGCGCGGGGATCACAGATACGCAGTATTTT
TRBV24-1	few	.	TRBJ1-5	CATSDPGHINQPQHF	TGTGCCACCAGTGATCCCGGACATATCAATCAGCCCCAGCATTTT
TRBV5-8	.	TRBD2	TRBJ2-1	CASSFSGRAVDEQFF	TGTGCCAGCAGCTTTAGCGGGAGGGCCGTGGATGAGCAGTTCTTC
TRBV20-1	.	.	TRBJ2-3	CSARRQGGGAQSTQYF	TGCAGTGCTAGGCGGCAGGGCGGTGGGGCACAGAGTACGCAGTATTTT
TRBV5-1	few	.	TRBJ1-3	CASSSGGRAAGNTIYF	TGCGCCAGCAGCTCTGGAGGCAGGGCGGCTGGAAACACCATATATTTT
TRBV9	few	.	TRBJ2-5	CASSVAGESKETQYF	TGTGCCAGCAGCGTAGCGGGGGAGAGCAAAGAGACCCAGTACTTC
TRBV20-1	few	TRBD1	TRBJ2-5	CSASRQGYQETQYF	TGCAGTGCTAGCAGACAGGGGTACCAAGAGACCCAGTACTTC
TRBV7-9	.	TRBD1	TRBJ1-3	CASSRRQGYTIYF	TGTGCCAGCAGCCGACGACAGGGATACACCATATATTTT
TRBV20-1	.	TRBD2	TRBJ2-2	CSARGTSSSGELFF	TGCAGTGCTAGGGGGACTAGTTCCAGCGGGGAGCTGTTTTTT
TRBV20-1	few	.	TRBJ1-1	CSARYSGWGEAFF	TGCAGTGCTAGGTACTCAGGGTGGGGCGAAGCTTTCTTT
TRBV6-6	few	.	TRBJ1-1	CASTRTQGEAFF	TGTGCCAGCACCAGGACTCAAGGGGAAGCTTTCTTT
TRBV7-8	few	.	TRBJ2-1	CASSPNGGLISYNEQFF	TGTGCCAGCAGCCCGAATGGGGGGCTAATCTCCTACAATGAGCAGTTCTTC
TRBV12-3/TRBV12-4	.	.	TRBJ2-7	CASSPPRTAYYEQYF	TGTGCCAGCAGTCCCCCGAGGACAGCATACTACGAGCAGTACTTC